Listed below are T cell receptor beta chains from one sample, sequenced in a study of sequential checkpoint blockade in melanoma. Sequencing used immunoSEQ multiplex PCR; TCRdb keeps in-frame clones, though not all of them. Among roughly 13,000 clones listed, around 23% were seen once. Sequencing was performed on tumor tissue (inferred from file names), taken from a patient given nivolumab and ipilimumab in sequence. The source of these receptors is a human donor with melanoma. CDR3s include the opening cysteine and the closing phenylalanine or tryptophan. The D gene is left open where the match is weak.

j_call | v_call | d_call | cdr3_aa
TRBJ1-2 | TRBV14 | NA | CASSQGGQAIWGYTF
TRBJ2-3 | TRBV11-3 | NA | CASSRGVPGRREDTQYF
TRBJ2-2 | TRBV11-3 | NA | CASSLERGWTGELFF
TRBJ2-7 | TRBV5-1 | TRBD1 | CASSGGTGGAGEQYF
TRBJ2-3 | TRBV23-1 | TRBD2 | CASSLGQRGGTDTQYF
TRBJ2-7 | TRBV6-8 | NA | CASSYQGLAYEQYF
TRBJ2-7 | TRBV15 | NA | CATSRDKGVPEPEPTRPYEQYF
TRBJ1-1 | TRBV7-2 | NA | CACSGAVRTEAFF
TRBJ2-2 | TRBV7-6 | NA | CASSLLGATGELFF
TRBJ2-5 | TRBV19 | NA | CASNGVGETQYF
TRBJ2-3 | TRBV6-8 | NA | CASRTTSYNTDTQYF
TRBJ2-4 | TRBV19 | NA | CASSTSLGAKNIQYF
TRBJ1-2 | TRBV6-8 | TRBD1 | CASNDAGQAYGYTF
TRBJ2-5 | TRBV5-1 | NA | CASSPSEGGQETQYF
TRBJ1-1 | TRBV6-8 | NA | CASTHRQRTEAFF
TRBJ1-1 | TRBV6-8 | NA | CASSYTGQLLMNTEAFF
TRBJ2-5 | TRBV1 | NA | CASSPLSEETQYF
TRBJ2-3 | TRBV29-1 | NA | CSVAGTEDTQYF
TRBJ2-2 | TRBV11-3 | TRBD1 | CASSSLPGQGSSGELFF
TRBJ2-1 | TRBV5-1 | TRBD2 | CASSPQPSGGDNEQFF
TRBJ1-1 | TRBV6-8 | NA | CAISVHLNTEAFF
TRBJ1-1 | TRBV6-8 | TRBD1 | CASSATGQGGTEAFF
TRBJ2-1 | TRBV9 | TRBD2 | CASRAGAYNEQFF
TRBJ1-1 | TRBV19 | NA | CASSALRGGNTEAFF
TRBJ1-2 | TRBV6-8 | TRBD1 | CASTPIIPGQGIMYTF
TRBJ1-2 | TRBV19 | NA | CASGTNVGGYTF
TRBJ2-2 | TRBV12-2 | NA | CASSPFVAPGELFF
TRBJ1-5 | TRBV28 | NA | CASSSQPWPQHF
TRBJ2-1 | TRBV10-3 | NA | CAISETSSIQFF
TRBJ2-3 | TRBV28 | TRBD2 | CASDKPGLAADTQYF
TRBJ2-7 | TRBV28 | NA | CASSPQGYEQYF
TRBJ2-1 | TRBV10-2 | TRBD2 | CASGTSGAYNEQFF
TRBJ2-7 | TRBV2 | NA | CASSGKGASGNEQYF
TRBJ1-1 | TRBV19 | NA | CASNVAGADTEAFF
TRBJ2-1 | TRBV28 | NA | CASGGSATYNEQFF
TRBJ2-6 | TRBV5-1 | NA | CASGLSLERAGANVLTF
TRBJ2-7 | TRBV28 | NA | CASSWDTYEQYF
TRBJ2-1 | TRBV28 | TRBD2 | CASSFGLAGGYNEQFF
TRBJ1-3 | TRBV11-3 | TRBD1 | CASSSRQGAGGHTIYF
TRBJ1-2 | TRBV6-8 | NA | CASSYLGGGGYTF
TRBJ1-4 | TRBV28 | NA | CASSLNTGWVNEKLFF
TRBJ2-5 | TRBV5-1 | NA | CASSLAASAGTQYF